These 2 T cell receptor beta chains were all obtained from the same sample, sequenced in a study of CD8+ T cells in alopecia areata. Treatment described: oral pan-JAK inhibitor, 5-10 mg twice daily. Following extraction, RNA underwent reverse transcription to cDNA, which served as the sequencing template. Profiling relied on immunoSEQ multiplex PCR, and the TCRdb table lists in-frame clones only, not all of them. This sample has around 270,000 clones, with 58% found just once. Sequences were derived from CD4+ T cells sorted from blood, sampled at week 24, from a patient treated with tofacitinib. These TCRs come from a human donor with alopecia areata.

This clone has just a few counts. The chain carries TRBV10-3 and TRBJ1-6; D remains ambiguous. Germline V gives CDR1 ENHRY, CDR2 SYGVKD. V was trimmed by 8 bases and J by 7 bases, leaving 12 bases between them. This CDR3 is built from 13 residues. DNA for the CDR3: TGTGCCATCTGTTCCGGAGGAAATTCACCCCTCCACTTT. This sequence encodes CAICSGGNSPLHF.

This clone occurred many times. J is TRBJ2-7 and V is TRBV28, with D possibly matching TRBD1 (5 bases). V gave up 1 base and J gave up 0 bases, with 10 bases separating them. CDR1 and CDR2 from the germline V gene are MDHEN and SYDVKM. This CDR3 has 15 amino acids. The CDR3 bases are TGTGCCAGCAGTTTATTAGCAGGGCCCTCCTACGAGCAGTACTTC. As protein: CASSLLAGPSYEQYF.